This T cell receptor (beta chain) originates from a study of T-cell reconstitution after alpha-beta-depleted transplantation in children. Library preparation (for TCRbeta) was performed with unique molecular identifiers. TCRdb fed the PCR reads into MiXCR, producing one record per CDR3 protein. Counted here are hundreds of thousands of distinct CDR3 sequences, roughly 9.5% occurring once; the ten biggest clones make up about 9.5%. CDR3 length: 17 amino acids. Trimming took off 5 bases at V and 3 bases at J, with 20 bases between the two ends. Material: PBMCs from the stem cell graft donor, obtained from the stem cell graft. V is TRBV12-3 or TRBV12-4 and J is TRBJ2-1, with D possibly being TRBD1 (6 bases). The receptor was isolated from a human donor who donated a stem cell graft to a child with SCID. The CDR3 nucleotides read TGTGCCAGCAGTACAATGATTTCACCGGACAGCTACAATGAGCAGTTCTTC. Amino acids: CASSTMISPDSYNEQFF.